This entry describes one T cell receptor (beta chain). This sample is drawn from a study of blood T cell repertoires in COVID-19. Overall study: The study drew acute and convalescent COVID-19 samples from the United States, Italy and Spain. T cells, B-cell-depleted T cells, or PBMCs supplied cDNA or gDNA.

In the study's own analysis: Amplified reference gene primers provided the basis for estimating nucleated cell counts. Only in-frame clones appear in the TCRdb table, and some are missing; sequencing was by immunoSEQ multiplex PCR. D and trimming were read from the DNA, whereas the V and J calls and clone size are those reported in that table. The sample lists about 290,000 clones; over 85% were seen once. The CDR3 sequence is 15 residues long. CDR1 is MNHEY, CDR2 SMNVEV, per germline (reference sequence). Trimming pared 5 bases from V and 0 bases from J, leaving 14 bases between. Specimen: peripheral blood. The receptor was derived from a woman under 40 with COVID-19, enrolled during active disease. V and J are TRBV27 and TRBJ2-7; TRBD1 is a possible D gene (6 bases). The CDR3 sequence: CASSPKQGYSYEQYF. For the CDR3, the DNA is TGTGCCAGCAGTCCAAAACAGGGATACTCCTACGAGCAGTACTTC.